This is a list of T cell receptor beta chains from one sample in a study of molecular identifiers for immune sequencing clone quantification. TCRdb passed the PCR reads through MiXCR, listing each CDR3 protein once. The table records 9,500 to 10,000 distinct CDR3 sequences, just under 20% of them present only once. Sequencing used naive CD8+ T cells from blood, with Jurkat cell RNA spiked in. The receptors here all came from a human donor in good health. Some libraries in this study had Jurkat cell RNA spiked in. The CDR3 runs from the conserved cysteine through the conserved F or W. D genes are given only for firm matches. Clone size is stated in some rows and not others, as once, few, many or a class when expanded.

clone_size: many
j_call: TRBJ1-5
d_call: TRBD1
v_call: TRBV27
cdr3_nt: TGTGCCAGCAGAGGGACAGGGGGCAATCAGCCCCAGCATTTT
cdr3_aa: CASRGTGGNQPQHF

clone_size: NA
j_call: TRBJ2-1
d_call: NA
v_call: TRBV30
cdr3_nt: TGTGCCTGGAGTTTAAGGAGGCAAGGCTCCTACAATGGGCAGTTCTTC
cdr3_aa: CAWSLRRQGSYNGQFF

clone_size: many
j_call: TRBJ2-7
d_call: NA
v_call: TRBV3-1
cdr3_nt: TGTGCCAGCAGCCAAGATGTTAGCGGATACTACGAGCAGTACTTC
cdr3_aa: CASSQDVSGYYEQYF

clone_size: many
j_call: TRBJ2-5
d_call: NA
v_call: TRBV20-1
cdr3_nt: TGCAGTGCTAGACTAGAGGGGGAAGAGACCCAGTACTTC
cdr3_aa: CSARLEGEETQYF

clone_size: NA
j_call: TRBJ2-5
d_call: NA
v_call: TRBV27
cdr3_nt: TGTGCCAGCAAAAGGACCTCCCGACAAGAGACCCAGTACTTC
cdr3_aa: CASKRTSRQETQYF

clone_size: medium-sized
j_call: TRBJ2-1
d_call: NA
v_call: TRBV5-1
cdr3_nt: TGCGCCAGCAGCTTGATTTCCGGGGATCACAATGAGCAGTTCTTC
cdr3_aa: CASSLISGDHNEQFF

clone_size: medium-sized
j_call: TRBJ2-5
d_call: NA
v_call: TRBV29-1
cdr3_nt: TGCAGCGCTCTCGAAGAGACCCAGTACTTC
cdr3_aa: CSALEETQYF

clone_size: many
j_call: TRBJ2-7
d_call: NA
v_call: TRBV20-1
cdr3_nt: TGCAGTGCTAGAAACTCGGTCTACGAGCAGTACTTC
cdr3_aa: CSARNSVYEQYF

clone_size: many
j_call: TRBJ1-6
d_call: NA
v_call: TRBV19
cdr3_nt: TGTGCCAGTAGCCGCCCGAGGGACACCTATAATTCACCCCTCCACTTT
cdr3_aa: CASSRPRDTYNSPLHF

clone_size: NA
j_call: TRBJ2-1
d_call: TRBD2
v_call: TRBV7-9
cdr3_nt: TGTGCCAGCAGCCCTGGACTAGCGGGGGGGAATGAGCAGTTCTTC
cdr3_aa: CASSPGLAGGNEQFF

clone_size: medium-sized
j_call: TRBJ2-7
d_call: TRBD1
v_call: TRBV7-2
cdr3_nt: TGTGCCAGCAGCTCCCGACAGGGGCTCGACGAGCAGTACTTC
cdr3_aa: CASSSRQGLDEQYF

clone_size: medium-sized
j_call: TRBJ2-6
d_call: TRBD1
v_call: TRBV13
cdr3_nt: TGTGCCAGCAGCTCCGGACAGGCTGCTGGGGCCAACGTCCTGACTTTC
cdr3_aa: CASSSGQAAGANVLTF

clone_size: many
j_call: TRBJ2-3
d_call: NA
v_call: TRBV28
cdr3_nt: TGTGCCAGCACTACAGGGGGGGGCGCCGGCACAGATACGCAGTATTTT
cdr3_aa: CASTTGGGAGTDTQYF

clone_size: NA
j_call: TRBJ2-5
d_call: NA
v_call: TRBV2
cdr3_nt: TGTGCTAGCAGTGAAAGGGACAACCAAGAGACCCAGTACTTC
cdr3_aa: CASSERDNQETQYF

clone_size: NA
j_call: TRBJ2-1
d_call: NA
v_call: TRBV7-3
cdr3_nt: TGTGCCAGCAGCTTAATGTTCTACAGTGAGCAGTTCTTC
cdr3_aa: CASSLMFYSEQFF

clone_size: medium-sized
j_call: TRBJ2-6
d_call: TRBD1
v_call: TRBV7-2
cdr3_nt: TGTGCCAGCAGCTTCCGGGACAGGGCTCACTCTGGGGCCAACGTCCTGACTTTC
cdr3_aa: CASSFRDRAHSGANVLTF

clone_size: many
j_call: TRBJ2-3
d_call: NA
v_call: TRBV12-3/TRBV12-4
cdr3_nt: TGTGCCAGCAGTTACAGCCAAGGCATGAGGGATACGCAGTATTTT
cdr3_aa: CASSYSQGMRDTQYF

clone_size: medium-sized
j_call: TRBJ2-7
d_call: NA
v_call: TRBV29-1
cdr3_nt: TGCAGCGTTGCTACAGGGCTCCACGAGCAGTACTTC
cdr3_aa: CSVATGLHEQYF

clone_size: medium-sized
j_call: TRBJ2-7
d_call: NA
v_call: TRBV11-2
cdr3_nt: TGTGCCAGCAGCTTACCCTCGAGGGACCGCTGGTACTTC
cdr3_aa: CASSLPSRDRWYF

clone_size: medium-sized
j_call: TRBJ2-7
d_call: NA
v_call: TRBV20-1
cdr3_nt: TGCAGTGCGAAGGTTGCAGGGGTCTCCTACGAGCAGTACTTC
cdr3_aa: CSAKVAGVSYEQYF

clone_size: medium-sized
j_call: TRBJ2-2
d_call: TRBD2
v_call: TRBV6-5
cdr3_nt: TGTGCCAGCAGTTACGGCCCAGCGGGAGAGGCCGGGGAGCTGTTTTTT
cdr3_aa: CASSYGPAGEAGELFF

clone_size: medium-sized
j_call: TRBJ2-3
d_call: NA
v_call: TRBV7-9
cdr3_nt: TGTGCCAGCAGCTCCAATTCAGGGCCCCCCACAGATACGCAGTATTTT
cdr3_aa: CASSSNSGPPTDTQYF

clone_size: many
j_call: TRBJ2-7
d_call: NA
v_call: TRBV28
cdr3_nt: TGTGCCAGCAGTCAGGGACTTAGCTACGAGCAGTACTTC
cdr3_aa: CASSQGLSYEQYF

clone_size: many
j_call: TRBJ2-7
d_call: TRBD2
v_call: TRBV4-1
cdr3_nt: TGCGCCAGCAGCCAAGAAGGTGTTAGCGGGACCTACGAGCAGTACTTC
cdr3_aa: CASSQEGVSGTYEQYF

clone_size: many
j_call: TRBJ2-7
d_call: NA
v_call: TRBV5-4
cdr3_nt: TGTGCCAGCAGCTTGGACAGTTCCTATTACGAGCAGTACTTC
cdr3_aa: CASSLDSSYYEQYF

clone_size: many
j_call: TRBJ1-2
d_call: NA
v_call: TRBV6-2/TRBV6-3
cdr3_nt: TGTGCCAGCAAACGCAGGGGACTGTATGGCTACACCTTC
cdr3_aa: CASKRRGLYGYTF

clone_size: many
j_call: TRBJ1-1
d_call: TRBD1
v_call: TRBV12-3/TRBV12-4
cdr3_nt: TGTGCCAGCAGTGAGACAGGGCTGAACACTGAAGCTTTCTTT
cdr3_aa: CASSETGLNTEAFF